The 7 T cell receptor beta chains in this list originate from one sample, sequenced in a study of graft-versus-host responses after intestinal transplantation. These TCRs are of unknown antigen specificity. Produced via immunoSEQ multiplex PCR; TCRdb's table is partial and in-frame only. The data hold around 26,000 clones, with more than 75% observed a single time. This specimen was unstimulated CD8+ T cells sorted from spleen or lymph node cells, taken before transplant. These receptors all come from a human donor who was the organ donor for an intestinal transplant.

This rearrangement joins TRBV7-9 to TRBJ2-7; tentatively, D is TRBD2 (6 bases). CDR1 and CDR2 (germline): SEHNR, FQNEAQ (reference sequence). The germline V and J ends were trimmed by 3 bases and 0 bases, with 6 bases remaining between them. CDR3 length: 13 residues. CDR3 amino acids: CASSFGSSYEQYF. For the CDR3, the DNA is TGTGCCAGCAGCTTCGGGAGCTCCTACGAGCAGTACTTC.

V and J are TRBV7-2 and TRBJ1-1; no firm D call. Germline assignment: CDR1 SGHTA and CDR2 FQGNSA. Trimming took off 4 bases at V and 11 bases at J, with 17 bases between the two ends. This CDR3 is 13 amino acids long. CDR3 sequence (DNA): TGTGCCAGCAGCTCCCCCCCACGGTCCGACGCTTTCTTT. This encodes CASSSPPRSDAFF. The variable domain in full, completed from reference TRBV7-2 and TRBJ1-1, reads GAGVSQSPSNKVTEKGKDVELRCDPISGHTALYWYRQSLGQGLEFLIYFQGNSAPDKSGLPSDRFSAERTGGSVSTLTIQRTQQEDSAVYLCASSSPPRSDAFFGQGTRLTVV.

This chain joins TRBV4-2 and TRBJ1-2, with D possibly TRBD1 on 5 matching bases. Germline loops: CDR1 LGHNA, CDR2 YNFKEQ. The CDR3 consists of 16 residues. Trimming stripped 0 bases from V and 6 bases from J, with 17 bases between. The CDR3 here is CASSQDRFKGVDGYTF. The CDR3 DNA reads TGTGCCAGCAGCCAAGATCGGTTTAAAGGGGTGGATGGCTACACCTTC.

This rearrangement joins TRBV7-9 to TRBJ2-7; 10 positions match TRBD1. The CDR3 length is 16 residues. The germline V gene has CDR1 SEHNR and CDR2 FQNEAQ (reference sequence). The V and J ends lost 5 bases and 5 bases, in that order; junction bases with no gene match: 12. CDR3: CASSLKYGTGEHEQYF. The CDR3 DNA reads as TGTGCCAGCAGCCTAAAATACGGGACAGGGGAACACGAGCAGTACTTC.

This clone was seen once. The rearrangement joins TRBV10-3 to TRBJ2-7; TRBD1 might be the D (6 bases). This CDR3 contains 13 residues. The germline CDR1 and CDR2 sequences are ENHRY and SYGVKD. V was cut by 4 bases and J by 2 bases, with 9 bases left in between. Here the CDR3 reads CAISVGGTYEQYF. In nucleotides, the CDR3 is TGTGCCATCAGTGTAGGGGGTACCTACGAGCAGTACTTC.

The chain employs TRBV7-6 and TRBJ2-7; D is ambiguous. The CDR3 contains 13 residues. Trimming left V 1 base short and J 3 bases short, with 7 bases between. Per germline, CDR1 SGHVS and CDR2 FNYEAQ. The CDR3 reads CASSLGHLYEQYF. In DNA form, the CDR3 reads TGTGCCAGCAGCTTAGGGCACCTCTACGAGCAGTACTTC.

The rearrangement joins TRBV7-9 to TRBJ2-5, with 8 nucleotides matching TRBD1. Germline assignment: CDR1 SEHNR and CDR2 FQNEAQ (reference sequence). CDR3 length: 16 amino acids. V shed 5 bases and J 2 bases; nucleotides not matched to a gene: 10. The CDR3 nucleotides are TGTGCCAGCAGCGGGACTGACAGGGGACTTCAAGAGACCCAGTACTTC. This translates into CASSGTDRGLQETQYF.